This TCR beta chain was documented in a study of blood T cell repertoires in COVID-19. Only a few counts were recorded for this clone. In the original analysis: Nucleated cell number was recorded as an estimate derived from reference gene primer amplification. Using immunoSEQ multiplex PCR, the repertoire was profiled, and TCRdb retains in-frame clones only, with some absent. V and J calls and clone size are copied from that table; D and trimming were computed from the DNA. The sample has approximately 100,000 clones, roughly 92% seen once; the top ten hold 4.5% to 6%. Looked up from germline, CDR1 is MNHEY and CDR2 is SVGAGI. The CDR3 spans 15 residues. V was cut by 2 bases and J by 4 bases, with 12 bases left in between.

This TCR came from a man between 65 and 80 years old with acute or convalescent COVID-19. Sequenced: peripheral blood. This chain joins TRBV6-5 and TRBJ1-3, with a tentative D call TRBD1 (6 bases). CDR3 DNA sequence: TGTGCCAGCAGTTACACAGACAGGAGCGGAAACACCATATATTTT. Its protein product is CASSYTDRSGNTIYF.